This T cell receptor beta chain was sequenced in a study of memory CD4+ T cells and cytomegalovirus serostatus (dated 2019 in TCRdb). Broadly, across the study: The roughly 35 healthy Belgian adults in the cohort included 9 who were CMV seropositive and 24 who were CMV seronegative. CD4+ memory TCRbeta repertoires of a Belgian cohort with known cytomegalovirus serostatus were sequenced in order to replicate a published TCR-based CMV serostatus classifier. Findings and caveats that apply to the study as a whole: On the Belgian cohort, the classifier built on the original framework reached a median bootstrapped AUC of approximately 0.94, with a 95% CI of 0.76-1.00. For CMV serostatus prediction, a median bootstrapped AUC of about 0.95 was reached with the original framework, and a median bootstrapped AUC of 0.91 was reached with a US-trained random forest. Among the 150 to 200 previously reported CMV-associated TCRbeta sequences, 67 showed up in the CD4+ memory repertoires, with each one found in between one and five individuals. Only CD4+CD45RO+ memory cells were sequenced, in contrast to the original study, which included naive and memory CD4+ and CD8+ populations. The results were interpreted as suggesting that the CMV-associated TCR signature is largely present in the CD4+ memory repertoire.

Single viable CD3+CD4+CD8-CD45RO+ cells were sorted as memory CD4+ T cells on a FACSAria II. CMV serostatus was determined with a Roche Elecsys assay detecting serum IgG against CMV pp150, pp28, p38 and p52. After the samples were thawed, total CD4+ T cells were enriched through positive selection using CD4 magnetic microbeads. The samples came from a different study that was designed specifically to examine the CD4+ T cell memory repertoire. Peripheral blood mononuclear cells were isolated and cryopreserved according to standard operating procedures, and serum was kept at -80 degrees C. Staining used CD3-PerCP (BW264/56), CD4-APC (RPA-T4), CD45RO-PE (UCHT1) and CD8-Pacific Orange (3B5) antibodies, with Sytox blue excluding non-viable cells. About this clone: Its antigen is unknown. No clone much larger than this one lies a single base away; base qualities are absent.

The Quick-DNA Microprep Kit was used to extract genomic DNA from the sorted cells. Amplification of TCRbeta DNA was done with the immunoSEQ hsTCRbeta kit, following the protocol from the manufacturer. An Illumina MiSeq instrument was used to sequence the TCRbeta libraries. Turning to the authors' computational methods: Removing out-of-frame sequences left approximately 2,400,000 distinct TCRbeta sequences, an average of around 67,000 per individual. Each individual was scored by the count of 150 to 200 previously reported CMV-associated TCRbeta sequences and the total productive distinct TCRbeta count. A beta-binomial model was reimplemented in Python, and random forests from scikit-learn, run with default parameters, were trained on data from the US cohort. Classifier performance on the Belgian cohort was summarized as median AUC with percentile confidence intervals over 10,000 bootstrap iterations. Drawn from immuneACCESS, this table holds only the in-frame rearrangements with V and J called that TCRdb kept. Clones are partly lost; checked studies trace under half to an unresolved V gene and leave the rest unexplained. V and J calls and clone size follow that table, whereas D and trimming were derived from the DNA. This sample gives about 59,000 clones in total; roughly 81% of them show up just once. The top ten clonotypes cover approximately 1% of the sample.

For CDR1 and CDR2, the germline V gene (reference sequence) lists SEHNR and FQNEAQ. For this chain, trimming is 3 bases at the V end and 2 bases at the J end, and the number of junction bases without a gene match is 8. From the cysteine through the phenylalanine, the CDR3 covers 16 amino acids. Only CDR3 DNA is held: 48 bases, read in frame from base 1. The rearranged chain carries TRBV7-9 and TRBJ1-2; TRBD1 fits 8 bases in the junction. Sequencing input: memory CD4+ T cells from blood. This sequence originates from an adult in good health and CMV-seronegative. The CDR3 protein sequence reads: CASSLTGQGPNYGYTF. Read as DNA, the sequence is TGTGCCAGCAGCTTGACCGGACAGGGCCCAAACTATGGCTACACCTTC.